One sample yielded the 13 T cell receptor beta chains listed below, sequenced in a study of T cells expressing NK-cell markers (dated by TCRdb to the early 2020s). The receptor library was made with 5' RACE. The sequencer was an Illumina HiSeq 2000. Through TCRdb reprocessing, the reads give one entry per CDR3 protein sequence; DNA is omitted. The sample table gives roughly 390,000 distinct CDR3 sequences. Over 8.5% of the sample goes to the ten largest clones. The sequencing sample was made of blood T cells: a sorted CD56 or NKG2C T cell subset, CD4+ or CD8+ T cells, or bulk PBMC T cells (not recorded which). Every receptor here comes from a woman aged 45 to 65 in good health. Donor details come from another sample of the same person, matched by shared clones.

J is TRBJ2-1 and V is TRBV5-1; no DNA is available, so the TRBD2 call from TCRdb remains unchecked. The CDR3 runs 14 residues. CDR1 and CDR2 (germline): SGHRS, YFSETQ. The chain's CDR3 is CASSLVRLYNEQFF.

The genes are TRBV13 and TRBJ1-3. This CDR3 spans 15 amino acids. Germline loops: CDR1 PRHDT, CDR2 FYEKMQ (reference sequence). This CDR3 is CASSLGGISGNTIYF.

The chain recombines TRBV14 with TRBJ2-3; TCRdb gives TRBD1 as the D gene, but with no DNA this cannot be confirmed. Per germline, CDR1 SGHDN and CDR2 FVKESK. The CDR3 contains 15 residues. CDR3 loop: CASSHTRDVEDTQYF.

The chain links TRBV29-1 to TRBJ2-1; TCRdb outputs TRBD1, but without DNA this stays unchecked. The CDR3 length is 11 residues. The V gene's germline CDR1 is SQVTM and CDR2 ANQGSEA. CDR3 loop: CSGQGLNEQFF.

The chain combines TRBV11-3 with TRBJ2-1; TCRdb returns TRBD2, unconfirmable since there is no DNA. Germline lookup yields CDR1 SGHNT and CDR2 YENEEA. The CDR3 covers 16 residues. CDR3 sequence: CASSSFRDSIYNEQFF.

The rearrangement uses TRBV24-1 and TRBJ2-3; TCRdb's D gene call, TRBD1, goes unchecked for lack of DNA. The CDR3 has 13 residues. Germline CDR1 and CDR2: KGHDR and SFDVKD. This CDR3 reads CATGAVHTDTQYF.

This rearrangement joins TRBV12-3 or TRBV12-4 to TRBJ2-1. The CDR3 runs to 17 residues. CDR3 amino acids: CASSPRRTRRSYNEQFF.

The rearrangement uses TRBV7-8 and TRBJ1-2; TCRdb's D gene call, TRBD1, goes unchecked for lack of DNA. This CDR3 region has 15 residues. Germline CDR1 and CDR2: SGHVS and FQNEAQ. CDR3 protein: CASSKMRGTGEGYTF.

The chain uses TRBV12-3 or TRBV12-4 and TRBJ2-7. The CDR3 is 14 amino acids. This chain's CDR3 is CASSLLRQFYEQYF.

This chain links TRBV10-2 with TRBJ2-1; checking the TCRdb D call of TRBD2 is not possible without DNA. The CDR3 length is 14 residues. CDR1 and CDR2 from the germline V gene are WSHSY and SAAADI. CDR3: CASSEELADNEQFF.

V and J are TRBV25-1 and TRBJ2-3; with no DNA, the TCRdb D assignment of TRBD1 cannot be verified. This CDR3 spans 19 amino acids. In germline, CDR1 is MGHDK, CDR2 SYGVNS. CDR3 loop: CASSESPILGGLSTDTQYF.

V usage is TRBV7-9 and J usage is TRBJ2-1. This CDR3 contains 12 residues. From germline, CDR1 is SEHNR and CDR2 FQNEAQ (reference sequence). Here the CDR3 reads CASSWQVNEQFF.

The rearrangement joins TRBV20-1 to TRBJ2-1; no DNA is available, so the TRBD1 call from TCRdb remains unchecked. The CDR3 length is 15 residues. The germline V gene has CDR1 DFQATT and CDR2 SNEGSKA (reference sequence). The CDR3 sequence is CSAPRPGARINEQFF.